The 2 T cell receptor beta chains reported below all come from one sample, sequenced in a study of blood T cell repertoires in COVID-19. Clones were sequenced by immunoSEQ multiplex PCR, and TCRdb holds only the in-frame ones, with some missing. The data show about 100,000 clones, about 91% seen once. Material: peripheral blood. Receptors originate from a human donor in a cohort sampled during active COVID-19.

This sequence joins TRBV6-5 and TRBJ2-3; 8 nucleotides match TRBD2. V was clipped by 7 bases and J by 2 bases; unmatched bases: 5. The CDR3 is 14 residues long. From germline, CDR1 is MNHEY and CDR2 SVGAGI. As DNA, the CDR3 is TGTGCCAGCAAAGCGCGGGGGGACACAGATACGCAGTATTTT. Its translation is CASKARGDTDTQYF.

This chain links TRBV9 with TRBJ2-7, with TRBD2 identical over 11 bases. This CDR3 is 16 amino acids long. From germline, CDR1 is SGDLS and CDR2 YYNGEE. J gave up 6 bases and V 0 bases, and 8 bases lay outside the gene matches. The CDR3 spells CASSVGIAGGVSEQYF. DNA of the CDR3: TGTGCCAGCAGCGTAGGGATAGCGGGAGGGGTGAGCGAGCAGTACTTC.